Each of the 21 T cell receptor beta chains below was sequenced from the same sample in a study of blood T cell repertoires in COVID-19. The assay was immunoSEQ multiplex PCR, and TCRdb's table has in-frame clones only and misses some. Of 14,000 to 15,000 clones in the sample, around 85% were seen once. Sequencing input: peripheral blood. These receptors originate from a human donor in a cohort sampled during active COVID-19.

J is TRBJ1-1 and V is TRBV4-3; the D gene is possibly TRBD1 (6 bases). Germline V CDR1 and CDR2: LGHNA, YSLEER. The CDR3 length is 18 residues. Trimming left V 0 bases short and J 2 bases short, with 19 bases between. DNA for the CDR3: TGCGCCAGCAGCCAAGATCGGAGCAGGGGATACGTAAACACTGAAGCTTTCTTT. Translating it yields CASSQDRSRGYVNTEAFF.

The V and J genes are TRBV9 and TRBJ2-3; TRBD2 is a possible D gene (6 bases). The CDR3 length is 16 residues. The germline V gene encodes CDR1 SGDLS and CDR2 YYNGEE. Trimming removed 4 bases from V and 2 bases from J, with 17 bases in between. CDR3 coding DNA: TGTGCCAGCAGCCCCGGAAGGGGCGGGGACACAGATACGCAGTATTTT. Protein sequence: CASSPGRGGDTDTQYF.

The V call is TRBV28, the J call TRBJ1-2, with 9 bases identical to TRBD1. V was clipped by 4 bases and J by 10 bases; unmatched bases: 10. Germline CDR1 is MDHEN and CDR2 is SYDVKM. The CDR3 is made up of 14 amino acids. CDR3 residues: CASSSLGQGTFYTF. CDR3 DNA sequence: TGTGCCAGCAGTTCTTTGGGACAGGGTACTTTCTACACCTTC.

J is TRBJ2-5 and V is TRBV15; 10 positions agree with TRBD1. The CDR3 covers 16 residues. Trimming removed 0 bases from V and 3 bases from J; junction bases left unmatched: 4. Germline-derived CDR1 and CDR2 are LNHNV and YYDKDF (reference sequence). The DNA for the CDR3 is TGTGCCACCAGCAGAGATAGGACAGGGGGTGAAGAGACCCAGTACTTC. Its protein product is CATSRDRTGGEETQYF.

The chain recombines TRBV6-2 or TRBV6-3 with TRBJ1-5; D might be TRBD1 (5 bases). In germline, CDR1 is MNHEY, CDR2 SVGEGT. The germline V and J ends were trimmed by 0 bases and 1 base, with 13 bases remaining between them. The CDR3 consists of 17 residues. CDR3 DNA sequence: TGTGCCAGCAGTTACTCGACAGATTGGGCGAGCAATCAGCCCCAGCATTTT. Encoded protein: CASSYSTDWASNQPQHF.

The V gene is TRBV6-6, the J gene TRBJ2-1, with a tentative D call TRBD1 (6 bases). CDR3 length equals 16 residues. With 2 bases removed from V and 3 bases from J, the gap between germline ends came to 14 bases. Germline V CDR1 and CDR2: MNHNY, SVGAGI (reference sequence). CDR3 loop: CASSYAGTSVYNEQFF. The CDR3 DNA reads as TGTGCCAGCAGTTACGCTGGGACATCCGTCTACAATGAGCAGTTCTTC.

CDR3 DNA: TGTGCCAGCAGCTTAAGTACGGGAAACTATGGCTACACCTTC. Its protein is CASSLSTGNYGYTF. V gene TRBV7-2 combines with J gene TRBJ1-2, with no clear D. The CDR3 consists of 14 residues. In germline, CDR1 is SGHTA, CDR2 FQGNSA. V was pared by 2 bases and J by 2 bases, with 9 bases between.

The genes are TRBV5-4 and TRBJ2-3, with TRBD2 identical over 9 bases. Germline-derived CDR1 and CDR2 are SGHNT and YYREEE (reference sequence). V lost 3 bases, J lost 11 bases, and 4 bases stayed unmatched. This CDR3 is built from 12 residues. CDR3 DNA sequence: TGTGCCAGCAGCTCCACTAGCGGGTGGCAGTATTTT. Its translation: CASSSTSGWQYF.

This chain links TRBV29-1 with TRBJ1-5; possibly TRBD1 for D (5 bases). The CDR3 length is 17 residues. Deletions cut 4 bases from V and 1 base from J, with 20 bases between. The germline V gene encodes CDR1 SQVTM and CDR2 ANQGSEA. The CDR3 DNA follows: TGCAGCGTTGGTCTGGGGCAGGGCAGTGGCAGCAATCAGCCCCAGCATTTT. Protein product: CSVGLGQGSGSNQPQHF.

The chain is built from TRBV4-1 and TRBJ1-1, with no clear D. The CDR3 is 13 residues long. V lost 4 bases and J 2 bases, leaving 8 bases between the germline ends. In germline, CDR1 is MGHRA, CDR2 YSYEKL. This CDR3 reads CASSRLANTEAFF. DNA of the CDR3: TGCGCCAGCAGCCGGCTAGCCAACACTGAAGCTTTCTTT.

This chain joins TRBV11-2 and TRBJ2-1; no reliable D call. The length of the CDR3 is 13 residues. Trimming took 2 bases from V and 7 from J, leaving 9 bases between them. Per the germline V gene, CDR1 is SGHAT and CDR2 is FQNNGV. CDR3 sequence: CASSLLVWNEQFF. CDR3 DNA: TGTGCCAGCAGCTTACTAGTCTGGAATGAGCAGTTCTTC.

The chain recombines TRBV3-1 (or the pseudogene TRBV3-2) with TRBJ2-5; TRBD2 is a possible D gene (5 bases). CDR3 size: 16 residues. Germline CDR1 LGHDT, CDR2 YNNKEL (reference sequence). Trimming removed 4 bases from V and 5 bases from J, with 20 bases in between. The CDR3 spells CASSLSVSRGQETQYF. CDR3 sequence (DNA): TGTGCCAGCAGCCTTTCAGTTTCCCGGGGTCAGGAGACCCAGTACTTC.

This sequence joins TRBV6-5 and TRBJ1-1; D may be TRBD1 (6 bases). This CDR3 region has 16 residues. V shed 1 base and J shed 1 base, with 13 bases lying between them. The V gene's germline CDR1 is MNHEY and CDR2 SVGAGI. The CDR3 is CASSYLGRDTNTEAFF. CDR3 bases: TGTGCCAGCAGTTACTTGGGCCGGGACACGAACACTGAAGCTTTCTTT.

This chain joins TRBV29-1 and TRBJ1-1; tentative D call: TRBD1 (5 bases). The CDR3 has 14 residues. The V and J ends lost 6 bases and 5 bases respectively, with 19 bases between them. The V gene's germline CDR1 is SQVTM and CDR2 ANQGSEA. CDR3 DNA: TGCAGCGTCAATGAAGGGGTTAGTAGGACTGAAGCTTTCTTT. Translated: CSVNEGVSRTEAFF. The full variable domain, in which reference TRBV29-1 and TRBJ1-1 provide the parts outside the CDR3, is SAVISQKPSRDICQRGTSLTIQCQVDSQVTMMFWYRQQPGQSLTLIATANQGSEATYESGFVIDKFPISRPNLTFSTLTVSNMSPEDSSIYLCSVNEGVSRTEAFFGQGTRLTVV.

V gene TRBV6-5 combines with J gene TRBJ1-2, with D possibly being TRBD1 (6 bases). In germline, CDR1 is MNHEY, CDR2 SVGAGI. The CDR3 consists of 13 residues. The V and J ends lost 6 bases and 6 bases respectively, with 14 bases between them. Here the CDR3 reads CASRRPGHDGYTF. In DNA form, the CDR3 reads TGTGCCAGCAGACGACCGGGACACGATGGCTACACCTTC.

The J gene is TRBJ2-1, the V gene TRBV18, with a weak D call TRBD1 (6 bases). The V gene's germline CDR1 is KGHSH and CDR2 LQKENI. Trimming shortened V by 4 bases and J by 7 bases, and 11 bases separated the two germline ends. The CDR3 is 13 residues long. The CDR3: CASSHRDINEQFF. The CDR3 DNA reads TGTGCCAGCTCACATCGGGACATTAATGAGCAGTTCTTC.

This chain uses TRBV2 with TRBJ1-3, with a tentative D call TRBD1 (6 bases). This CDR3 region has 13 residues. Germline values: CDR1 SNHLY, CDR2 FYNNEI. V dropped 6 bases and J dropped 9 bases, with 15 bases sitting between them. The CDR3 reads CASSGQLEGTIYF. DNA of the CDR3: TGTGCCAGCAGCGGACAGCTGGAAGGCACCATATATTTT.

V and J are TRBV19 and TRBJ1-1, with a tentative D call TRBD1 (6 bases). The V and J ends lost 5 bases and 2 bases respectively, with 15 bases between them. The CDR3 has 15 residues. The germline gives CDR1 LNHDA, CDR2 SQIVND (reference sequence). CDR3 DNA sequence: TGTGCCAGTAGTCCCGACAGGTGGGGAAACACTGAAGCTTTCTTT. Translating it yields CASSPDRWGNTEAFF.

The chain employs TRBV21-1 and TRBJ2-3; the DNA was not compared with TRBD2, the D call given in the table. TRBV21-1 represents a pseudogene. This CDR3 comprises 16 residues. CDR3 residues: CASSKSRRVDTDTQYF. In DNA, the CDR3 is TGTGCCAGCAGCAAAAGTCGGAGGGTCGACACAGATACGCAGTATTTT.

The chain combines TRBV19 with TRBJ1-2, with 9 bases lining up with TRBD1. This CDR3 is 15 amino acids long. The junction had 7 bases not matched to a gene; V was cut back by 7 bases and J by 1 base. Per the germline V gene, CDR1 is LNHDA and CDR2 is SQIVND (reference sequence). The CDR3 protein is CASTRTGVGNYGYTF. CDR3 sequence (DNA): TGTGCCAGTACTAGGACAGGGGTGGGTAACTATGGCTACACCTTC.

The CDR3 nucleotides read TGTGCCAGCCTCGACAACTTAGGTGAAAAACTGTTTTTT. Translated: CASLDNLGEKLFF. V and J are TRBV25-1 and TRBJ1-4; no reliable D call. Trimming took 8 bases from V and 7 from J, leaving 14 bases between them. The germline gives CDR1 MGHDK, CDR2 SYGVNS. This CDR3 has 13 amino acids.